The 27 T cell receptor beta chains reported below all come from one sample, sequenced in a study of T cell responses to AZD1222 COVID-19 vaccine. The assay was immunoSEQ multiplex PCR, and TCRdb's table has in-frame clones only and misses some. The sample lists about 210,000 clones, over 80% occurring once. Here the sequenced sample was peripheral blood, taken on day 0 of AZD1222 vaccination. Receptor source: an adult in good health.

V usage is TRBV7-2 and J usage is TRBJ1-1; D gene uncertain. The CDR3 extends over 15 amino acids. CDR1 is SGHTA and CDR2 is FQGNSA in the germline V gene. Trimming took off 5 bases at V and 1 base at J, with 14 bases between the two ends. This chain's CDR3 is CASSVQGLGNTEAFF. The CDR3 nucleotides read TGTGCCAGCAGCGTACAAGGGCTGGGGAACACTGAAGCTTTCTTT. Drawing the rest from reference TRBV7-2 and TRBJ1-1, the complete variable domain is GAGVSQSPSNKVTEKGKDVELRCDPISGHTALYWYRQSLGQGLEFLIYFQGNSAPDKSGLPSDRFSAERTGGSVSTLTIQRTQQEDSAVYLCASSVQGLGNTEAFFGQGTRLTVV.

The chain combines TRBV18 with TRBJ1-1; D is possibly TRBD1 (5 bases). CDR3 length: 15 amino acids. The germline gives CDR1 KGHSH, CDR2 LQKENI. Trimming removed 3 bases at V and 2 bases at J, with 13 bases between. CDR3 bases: TGTGCCAGCTCACCGCGGGTCGACAGTAACACTGAAGCTTTCTTT. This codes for CASSPRVDSNTEAFF.

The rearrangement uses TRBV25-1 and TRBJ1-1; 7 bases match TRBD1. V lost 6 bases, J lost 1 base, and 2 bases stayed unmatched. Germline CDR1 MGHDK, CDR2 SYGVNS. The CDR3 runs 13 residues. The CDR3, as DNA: TGTGCCAGCAGCCCAGGGGGGAACACTGAAGCTTTCTTT. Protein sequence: CASSPGGNTEAFF.

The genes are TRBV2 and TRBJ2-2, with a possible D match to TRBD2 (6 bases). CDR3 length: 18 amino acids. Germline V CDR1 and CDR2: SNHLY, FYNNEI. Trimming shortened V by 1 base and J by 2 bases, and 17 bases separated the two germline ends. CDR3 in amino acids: CASSEGWAGWINTGELFF. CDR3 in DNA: TGTGCCAGCAGTGAAGGGTGGGCGGGGTGGATCAACACCGGGGAGCTGTTTTTT.

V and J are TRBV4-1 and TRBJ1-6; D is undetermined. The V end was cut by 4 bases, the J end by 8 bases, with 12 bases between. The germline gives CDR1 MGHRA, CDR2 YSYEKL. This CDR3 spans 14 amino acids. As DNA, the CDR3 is TGCGCCAGCAGCCGGGCCGTGACCGATTCACCCCTCCACTTT. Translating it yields CASSRAVTDSPLHF.

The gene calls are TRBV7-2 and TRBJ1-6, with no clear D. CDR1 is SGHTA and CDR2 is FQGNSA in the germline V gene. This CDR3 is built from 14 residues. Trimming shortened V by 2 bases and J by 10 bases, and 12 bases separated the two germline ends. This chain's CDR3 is CASSLYGPRSPLHF. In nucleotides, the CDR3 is TGTGCCAGCAGCTTATATGGGCCCCGATCACCCCTCCACTTT.

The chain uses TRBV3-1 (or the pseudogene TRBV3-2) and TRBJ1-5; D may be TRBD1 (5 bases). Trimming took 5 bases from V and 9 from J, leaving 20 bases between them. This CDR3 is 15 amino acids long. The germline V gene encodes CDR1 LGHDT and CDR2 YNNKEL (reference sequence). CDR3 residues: CASSSTDGGTGPQHF. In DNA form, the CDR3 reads TGTGCCAGCAGCTCGACTGACGGGGGAACTGGGCCCCAGCATTTT.

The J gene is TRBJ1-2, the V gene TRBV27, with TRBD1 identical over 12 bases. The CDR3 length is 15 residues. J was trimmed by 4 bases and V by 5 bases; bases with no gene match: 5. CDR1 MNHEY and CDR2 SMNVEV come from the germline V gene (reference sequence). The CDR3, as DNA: TGTGCCAGCAGTCAAGGGACAGGGGGCGGCTATGGCTACACCTTC. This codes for CASSQGTGGGYGYTF.

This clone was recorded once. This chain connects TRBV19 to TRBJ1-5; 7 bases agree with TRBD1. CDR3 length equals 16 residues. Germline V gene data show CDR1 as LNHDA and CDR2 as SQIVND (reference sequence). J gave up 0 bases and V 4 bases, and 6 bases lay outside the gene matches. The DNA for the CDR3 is TGTGCCAGTAGTACCTCAGGGGGTCGTAGCAATCAGCCCCAGCATTTT. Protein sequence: CASSTSGGRSNQPQHF.

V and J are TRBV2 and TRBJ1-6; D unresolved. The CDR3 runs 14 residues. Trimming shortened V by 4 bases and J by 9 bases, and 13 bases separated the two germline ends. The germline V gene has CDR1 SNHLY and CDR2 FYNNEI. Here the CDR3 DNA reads TGTGCCAGCAGTGTTGAGGCAGCAGGTTCACCCCTCCACTTT. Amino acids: CASSVEAAGSPLHF.

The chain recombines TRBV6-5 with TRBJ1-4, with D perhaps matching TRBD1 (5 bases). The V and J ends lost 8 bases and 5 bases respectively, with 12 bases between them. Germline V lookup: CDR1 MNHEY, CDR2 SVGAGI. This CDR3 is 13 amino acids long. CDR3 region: CASGGTENEKLFF. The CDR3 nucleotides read TGTGCCAGCGGAGGGACGGAGAATGAAAAACTGTTTTTT.

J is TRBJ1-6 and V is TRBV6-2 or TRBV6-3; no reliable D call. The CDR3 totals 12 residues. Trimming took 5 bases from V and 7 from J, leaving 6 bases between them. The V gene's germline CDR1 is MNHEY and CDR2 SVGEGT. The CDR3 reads CASSTINSPLHF. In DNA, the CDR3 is TGTGCCAGCAGTACCATAAATTCACCCCTCCACTTT.

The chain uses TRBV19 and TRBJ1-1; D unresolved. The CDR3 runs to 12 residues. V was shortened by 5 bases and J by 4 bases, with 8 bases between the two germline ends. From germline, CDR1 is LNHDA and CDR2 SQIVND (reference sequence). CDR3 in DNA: TGTGCCAGTAGTCAGTGGAGCACTGAAGCTTTCTTT. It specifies CASSQWSTEAFF.

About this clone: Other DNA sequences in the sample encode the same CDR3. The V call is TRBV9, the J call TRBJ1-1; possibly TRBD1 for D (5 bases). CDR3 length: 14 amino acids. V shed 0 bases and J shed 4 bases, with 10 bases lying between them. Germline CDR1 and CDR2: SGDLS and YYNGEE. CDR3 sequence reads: CASSVGFGGTEAFF. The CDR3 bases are TGTGCCAGCAGCGTAGGGTTCGGGGGCACTGAAGCTTTCTTT. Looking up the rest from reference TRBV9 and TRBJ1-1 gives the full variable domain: DSGVTQTPKHLITATGQRVTLRCSPRSGDLSVYWYQQSLDQGLQFLIQYYNGEERAKGNILERFSAQQFPDLHSELNLSSLELGDSALYFCASSVGFGGTEAFFGQGTRLTVV.

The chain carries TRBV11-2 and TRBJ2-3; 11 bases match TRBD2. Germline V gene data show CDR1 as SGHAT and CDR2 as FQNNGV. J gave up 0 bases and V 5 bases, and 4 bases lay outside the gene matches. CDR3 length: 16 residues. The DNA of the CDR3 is TGTGCCAGCAGCCACCGACTAGCGGGGAGCACAGATACGCAGTATTTT. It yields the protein CASSHRLAGSTDTQYF.

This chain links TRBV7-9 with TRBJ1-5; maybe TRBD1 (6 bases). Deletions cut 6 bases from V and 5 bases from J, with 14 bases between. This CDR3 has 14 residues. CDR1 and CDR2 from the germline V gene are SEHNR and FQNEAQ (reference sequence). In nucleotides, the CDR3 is TGTGCCAGCAGTTCAGGGGTGGTGGATCAGCCCCAGCATTTT. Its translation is CASSSGVVDQPQHF.

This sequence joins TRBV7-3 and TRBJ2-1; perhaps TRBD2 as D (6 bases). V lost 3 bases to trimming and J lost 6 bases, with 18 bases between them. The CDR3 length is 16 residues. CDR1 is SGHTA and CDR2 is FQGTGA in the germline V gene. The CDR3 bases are TGTGCCAGCAGCTTCCCGGGACTTGAAAACTCCAATGAGCAGTTCTTC. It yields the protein CASSFPGLENSNEQFF. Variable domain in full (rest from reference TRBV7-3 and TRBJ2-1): GAGVSQTPSNKVTEKGKYVELRCDPISGHTALYWYRQSLGQGPEFLIYFQGTGAADDSGLPNDRFFAVRPEGSVSTLKIQRTERGDSAVYLCASSFPGLENSNEQFFGPGTRLTVL.

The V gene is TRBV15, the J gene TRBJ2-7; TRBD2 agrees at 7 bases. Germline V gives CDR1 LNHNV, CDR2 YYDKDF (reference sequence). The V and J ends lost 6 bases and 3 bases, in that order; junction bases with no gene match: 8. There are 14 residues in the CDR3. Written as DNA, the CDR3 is TGTGCCACCAGGAAAGCGGGGTCCAGCTACGAGCAGTACTTC. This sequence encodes CATRKAGSSYEQYF.

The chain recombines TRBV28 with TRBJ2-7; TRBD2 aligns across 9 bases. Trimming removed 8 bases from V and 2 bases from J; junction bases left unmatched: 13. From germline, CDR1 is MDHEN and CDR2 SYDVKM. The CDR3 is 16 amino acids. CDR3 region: CASRSSPLAGTYEQYF. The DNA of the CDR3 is TGTGCCAGCCGCTCTTCCCCGCTAGCGGGGACCTACGAGCAGTACTTC.

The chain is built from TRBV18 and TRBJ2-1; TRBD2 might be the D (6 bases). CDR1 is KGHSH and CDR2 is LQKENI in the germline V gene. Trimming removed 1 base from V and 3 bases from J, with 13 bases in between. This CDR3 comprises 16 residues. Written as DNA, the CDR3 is TGTGCCAGCTCACCACAATCCGGGAGCCTCTACAATGAGCAGTTCTTC. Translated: CASSPQSGSLYNEQFF. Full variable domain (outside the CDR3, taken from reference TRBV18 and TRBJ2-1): NAGVMQNPRHLVRRRGQEARLRCSPMKGHSHVYWYRQLPEEGLKFMVYLQKENIIDESGMPKERFSAEFPKEGPSILRIQQVVRGDSAAYFCASSPQSGSLYNEQFFGPGTRLTVL.

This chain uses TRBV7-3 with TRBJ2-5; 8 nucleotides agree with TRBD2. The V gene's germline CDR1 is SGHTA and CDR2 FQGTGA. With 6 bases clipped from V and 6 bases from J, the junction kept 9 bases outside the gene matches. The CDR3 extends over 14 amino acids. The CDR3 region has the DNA TGTGCCAGCAGTCGCGGGGGGCCCGAGAAGACCCAGTACTTC. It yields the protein CASSRGGPEKTQYF. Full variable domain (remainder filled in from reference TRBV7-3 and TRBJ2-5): GAGVSQTPSNKVTEKGKYVELRCDPISGHTALYWYRQSLGQGPEFLIYFQGTGAADDSGLPNDRFFAVRPEGSVSTLKIQRTERGDSAVYLCASSRGGPEKTQYFGPGTRLLVL.

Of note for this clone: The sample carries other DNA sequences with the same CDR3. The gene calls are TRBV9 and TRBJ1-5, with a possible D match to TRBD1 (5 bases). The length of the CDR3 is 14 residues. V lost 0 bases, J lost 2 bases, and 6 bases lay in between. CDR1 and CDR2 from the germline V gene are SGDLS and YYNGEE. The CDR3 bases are TGTGCCAGCAGCGTAGGAGGGGGCAATCAGCCCCAGCATTTT. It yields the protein CASSVGGGNQPQHF.

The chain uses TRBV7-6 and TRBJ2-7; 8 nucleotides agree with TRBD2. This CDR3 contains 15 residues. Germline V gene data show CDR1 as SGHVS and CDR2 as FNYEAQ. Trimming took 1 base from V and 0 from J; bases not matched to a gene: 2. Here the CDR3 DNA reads TGTGCCAGCAGCTTAGGGGCGGGGGGCTCCTACGAGCAGTACTTC. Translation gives CASSLGAGGSYEQYF.

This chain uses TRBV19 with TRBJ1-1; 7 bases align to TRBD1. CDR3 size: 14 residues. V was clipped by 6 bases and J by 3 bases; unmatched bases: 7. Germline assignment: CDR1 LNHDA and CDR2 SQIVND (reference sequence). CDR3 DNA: TGTGCCAGTAGAGCCTCAGACAGGGACACTGAAGCTTTCTTT. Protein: CASRASDRDTEAFF.

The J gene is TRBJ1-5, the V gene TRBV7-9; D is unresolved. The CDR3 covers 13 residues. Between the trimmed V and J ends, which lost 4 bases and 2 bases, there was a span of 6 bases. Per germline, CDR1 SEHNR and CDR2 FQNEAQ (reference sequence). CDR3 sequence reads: CASSYVGNQPQHF. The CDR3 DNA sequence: TGTGCCAGCAGCTATGTGGGCAATCAGCCCCAGCATTTT.

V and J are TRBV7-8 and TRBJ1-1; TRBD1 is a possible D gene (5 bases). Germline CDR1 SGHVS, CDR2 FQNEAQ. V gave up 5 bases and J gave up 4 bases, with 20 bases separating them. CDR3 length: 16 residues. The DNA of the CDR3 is TGTGCCAGCAGCCAAACTTACACACAGGTGGGCACTGAAGCTTTCTTT. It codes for CASSQTYTQVGTEAFF.

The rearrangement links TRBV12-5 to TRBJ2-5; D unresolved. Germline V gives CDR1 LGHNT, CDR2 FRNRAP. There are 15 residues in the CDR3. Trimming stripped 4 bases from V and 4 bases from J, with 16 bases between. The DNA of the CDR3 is TGTGCTAGTGGTTCGGGTGCGTCGAGGCGAGAGACCCAGTACTTC. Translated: CASGSGASRRETQYF.